The source of this T cell receptor beta chain is a study of T cell responses to AZD1222 COVID-19 vaccine. Study observations and caveats: A reported finding is that nearly half of spike-specific TCRs target unmutated variant regions.

In regard to this clone: Antigen unknown.

Profiled with immunoSEQ multiplex PCR; TCRdb holds only in-frame clones, not every one. The table has 100,000 to 150,000 clones, roughly 87% seen once. The TCR was taken from an adult in good health. This specimen consisted of peripheral blood, obtained on day 0 of AZD1222 vaccination.

The chain's CDR3 is CASSLLGGVETQYF. In nucleotides, the CDR3 is TGTGCCAGCAGTTTATTAGGGGGCGTAGAGACCCAGTACTTC. The V and J genes are TRBV28 and TRBJ2-5, with TRBD1 identical over 7 bases. The length of the CDR3 is 14 residues. Looked up from germline, CDR1 is MDHEN and CDR2 is SYDVKM. V was pared by 1 base and J by 4 bases, with 3 bases of the junction left unmatched.